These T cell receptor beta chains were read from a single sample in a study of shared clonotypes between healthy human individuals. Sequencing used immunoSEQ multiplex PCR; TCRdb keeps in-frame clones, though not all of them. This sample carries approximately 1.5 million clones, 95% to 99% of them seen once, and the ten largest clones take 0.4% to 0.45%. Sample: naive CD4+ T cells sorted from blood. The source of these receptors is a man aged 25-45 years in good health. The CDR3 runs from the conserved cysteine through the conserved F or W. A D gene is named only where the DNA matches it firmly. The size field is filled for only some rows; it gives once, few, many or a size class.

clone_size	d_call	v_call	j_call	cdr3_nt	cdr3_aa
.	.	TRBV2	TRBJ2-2	TGTGCCAGCAAGTCGGGCAGGAAAGTCACGTCCGGGGAGCTGTTTTTT	CASKSGRKVTSGELFF
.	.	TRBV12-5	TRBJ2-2	TGTGCTAGTGGTTTGGTTGAGGGAGTCGGGGAGCTGTTTTTT	CASGLVEGVGELFF
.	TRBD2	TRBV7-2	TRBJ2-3	TGTGCCAGCAGCTTAAAGGAGCGCGGGAGGGCCACAGATACGCAGTATTTT	CASSLKERGRATDTQYF
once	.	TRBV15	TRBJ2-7	TGTGCCACCGCAGGGACCTTCGATTACGAGCAGTACTTC	CATAGTFDYEQYF
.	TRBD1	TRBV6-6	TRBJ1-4	TGTGCCAGCAGTACAACGGACAGGGAGGATCGTGAAAAACTGTTTTTT	CASSTTDREDREKLFF
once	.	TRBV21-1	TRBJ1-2	TGTGCCAGCAGCAAAGTTCGCTATGGCTACACCTTC	CASSKVRYGYTF
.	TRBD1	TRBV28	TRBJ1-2	TGTGCCAGCAGAACGGGACAGGGCGACTATGGCTACACCTTC	CASRTGQGDYGYTF
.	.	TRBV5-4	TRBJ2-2	TGTGCCAGCAGCCCCCAGACTCCGTCGTCCGGGGAGCTGTTTTTT	CASSPQTPSSGELFF
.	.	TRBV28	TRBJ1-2	TGTGCCAGCAGTTTCGGCACCGTCTCCTATGGCTACACCTTC	CASSFGTVSYGYTF
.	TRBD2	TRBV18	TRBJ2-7	TGTGCCAGCTCGCCGCCCCAGCGGGAGGCCTACGAGCAGTACTTC	CASSPPQREAYEQYF
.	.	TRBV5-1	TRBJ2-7	TGCGCCAGTGAGCTAGCGGAGGGGGCCTACGAGCAGTACTTC	CASELAEGAYEQYF
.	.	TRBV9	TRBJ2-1	TGTGCCAGCAGCGGGGGCCCGGCCAATGAGCAGTTCTTC	CASSGGPANEQFF
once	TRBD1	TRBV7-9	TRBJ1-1	TGTGCCAGCAGCGCCGCCGACAGGGGGGGCCCTGAAGCTTTCTTT	CASSAADRGGPEAFF
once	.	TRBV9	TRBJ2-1	TGTGCCAGCAGCCTACAGGGCGATGAGCAGTTCTTC	CASSLQGDEQFF
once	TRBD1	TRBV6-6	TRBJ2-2	TGTGCCAGCAGTACTACAGGGGGCTCGAACACCGGGGAGCTGTTTTTT	CASSTTGGSNTGELFF
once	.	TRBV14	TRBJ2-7	TGTGCCAGCAGCCAAGCACGGGCGACAGCGCAGTACTTC	CASSQARATAQYF
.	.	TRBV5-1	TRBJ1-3	TGCGCCAGCAGCTTGGGTTCTTTTGGAAACACCATATATTTT	CASSLGSFGNTIYF
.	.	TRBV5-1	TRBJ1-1	TGCGCCAGCAGCTCTCAGACAGGAGTGAACACTGAAGCTTTCTTT	CASSSQTGVNTEAFF
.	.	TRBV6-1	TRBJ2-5	TGTGCCAGCAGTCCCCAGGTTGAAGCGACCCAGTACTTC	CASSPQVEATQYF
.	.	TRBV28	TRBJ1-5	TGTGCCAGCAGTTTACAGGGGAGGGGAAGCAATCAGCCCCAGCATTTT	CASSLQGRGSNQPQHF
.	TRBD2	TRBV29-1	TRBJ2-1	TGCAGCGTGGCAAGCGGGAGTGAGGAGCAGTTCTTC	CSVASGSEEQFF
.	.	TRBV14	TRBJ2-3	TGTGCCAGCAGCCAATATAAGGGGAGCGGCACAGATACGCAGTATTTT	CASSQYKGSGTDTQYF
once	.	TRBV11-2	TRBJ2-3	TGTGCCAGCAGCTTGGGCAGCACAGATACGCAGTATTTT	CASSLGSTDTQYF
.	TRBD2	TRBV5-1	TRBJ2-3	TGCGCCAGCAGCGACGGGACTAGCGGAACTAGCACAGATACGCAGTATTTT	CASSDGTSGTSTDTQYF
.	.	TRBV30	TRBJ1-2	TGTGCCTGGAGCCTGGCCGGCACGTCTACGGTTTTTGGTAACTATGGCTACACCTTC	CAWSLAGTSTVFGNYGYTF
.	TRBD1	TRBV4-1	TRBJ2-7	TGCGCCAGCAGCCAATTACCGGGACAGGTTGACTGGACCTACGAGCAGTACTTC	CASSQLPGQVDWTYEQYF
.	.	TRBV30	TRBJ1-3	TGTGCCTGGAAGGGGGGCACCAGGGTATATTTT	CAWKGGTRVYF
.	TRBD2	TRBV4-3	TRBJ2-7	TGCGCCAGCAGCCAAGATCTGGTTGGGATCGGCGGGAGGGGGTACGAGCAGTACTTC	CASSQDLVGIGGRGYEQYF
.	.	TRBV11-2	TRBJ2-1	TGTGCCAGCAGCTTAGGACTGGACAATGAGCAGTTCTTC	CASSLGLDNEQFF